Listed here are 13 T cell receptor beta chains from one sample, sequenced in a study of blood T cell repertoires in COVID-19. Libraries were prepared by immunoSEQ multiplex PCR; TCRdb keeps only in-frame clonotypes and omits some of them. Seen here are 310,000 or so clones, roughly 87% observed once, and the top ten hold just over 9.5%. The sample comprised peripheral blood. Receptors were obtained from a man aged 30 to 45 with COVID-19, enrolled during active disease.

Concerning this clone itself: Other DNA sequences in the same sample also yield this CDR3. The V and J genes are TRBV6-1 and TRBJ1-2; TRBD1 matches 12 bases. This CDR3 comprises 16 residues. V shed 0 bases, J shed 3 bases, and the junction held 2 bases outside the gene matches. Germline loops: CDR1 MNHNS, CDR2 SASEGT. The CDR3 nucleotides read TGTGCCAGCAGTGAAGCCGGGACAGGGGGCGACTATGGCTACACCTTC. Translation gives CASSEAGTGGDYGYTF.

J is TRBJ1-1 and V is TRBV4-1, with D tentatively TRBD1 (6 bases). Trimming removed 2 bases from V and 7 bases from J, with 26 bases in between. Germline lookup yields CDR1 MGHRA and CDR2 YSYEKL. CDR3 size: 18 residues. This CDR3 reads CASSQRPPVDRTGIEAFF. The CDR3 nucleotides read TGCGCCAGCAGCCAACGCCCACCCGTAGACAGGACGGGTATTGAAGCTTTCTTT.

This clone was counted once. This chain joins TRBV7-9 and TRBJ2-1; 9 bases are a match to TRBD1. This CDR3 comprises 19 residues. V dropped 1 base and J dropped 3; count of bases not matched to a gene: 13. Germline loops: CDR1 SEHNR, CDR2 FQNEAQ (reference sequence). Here the CDR3 DNA reads TGTGCCAGCAGCTTAGAACCGGGACAGGGAGCTTCGTACTACAATGAGCAGTTCTTC. Residues: CASSLEPGQGASYYNEQFF.

The rearrangement joins TRBV18 to TRBJ1-1, with TRBD1 matching 7 bases. CDR3 length: 12 amino acids. Losses at the gene ends were 3 bases for V and 6 bases for J; bases not matched to a gene: 1. The germline V gene encodes CDR1 KGHSH and CDR2 LQKENI. This CDR3 reads CASSPGQAEAFF. In DNA form, the CDR3 reads TGTGCCAGCTCACCCGGACAGGCTGAAGCTTTCTTT.

The chain is built from TRBV28 and TRBJ2-5, with D possibly matching TRBD1 (5 bases). This CDR3 is 13 amino acids long. CDR1 is MDHEN and CDR2 is SYDVKM in the germline V gene. V shed 6 bases and J shed 5 bases, with 13 bases lying between them. The CDR3: CASRSGAGETQYF. For the CDR3, the DNA is TGTGCCAGCAGGTCTGGGGCAGGGGAGACCCAGTACTTC.

A single count supports this clone. The gene calls are TRBV5-1 and TRBJ2-1; the D is unclear. Per the germline V gene, CDR1 is SGHRS and CDR2 is YFSETQ. CDR3 size: 14 residues. V was clipped by 3 bases and J by 4 bases, with 11 bases between them. In DNA form, the CDR3 reads TGCGCCAGCAGCTGGATGGGCGAATACAATGAGCAGTTCTTC. Translated: CASSWMGEYNEQFF.

V usage is TRBV4-3 and J usage is TRBJ2-3, with TRBD2 identical over 8 bases. The CDR3 is 20 amino acids. Germline V lookup: CDR1 LGHNA, CDR2 YSLEER. V trimming: 1 base; J trimming: 5 bases; junction bases outside the gene matches: 20. CDR3 sequence reads: CASSQAFIIRASGLGDTQYF. The DNA of the CDR3 is TGCGCCAGCAGCCAAGCTTTTATAATTAGGGCTAGCGGGCTCGGAGATACGCAGTATTTT.

J is TRBJ2-1 and V is TRBV24-1, with 9 positions matching TRBD1. V dropped 4 bases and J dropped 7; count of bases not matched to a gene: 7. Germline lookup yields CDR1 KGHDR and CDR2 SFDVKD. This CDR3 is built from 15 residues. This chain's CDR3 is CATSETGGAGNEQFF. The CDR3 DNA follows: TGTGCCACCAGTGAAACAGGGGGCGCGGGTAATGAGCAGTTCTTC.

The V and J genes are TRBV5-1 and TRBJ1-4, with TRBD1 matching over 7 bases. The length of the CDR3 is 15 residues. Germline values: CDR1 SGHRS, CDR2 YFSETQ. The V and J ends lost 0 bases and 3 bases, in that order; junction bases with no gene match: 2. Here the CDR3 DNA reads TGCGCCAGCAGCTTGGTAGGGGGCCCTAATGAAAAACTGTTTTTT. It specifies CASSLVGGPNEKLFF.

The gene calls are TRBV30 and TRBJ2-6; a possible D gene is TRBD1 (6 bases). V gave up 3 bases and J gave up 0 bases, with 12 bases separating them. CDR3 length equals 16 residues. Germline V gene lookup returns CDR1 GTSNPN and CDR2 SVGIG (reference sequence). CDR3: CAWSQGLSSGANVLTF. The CDR3 nucleotides are TGTGCCTGGAGCCAGGGGTTAAGCTCTGGGGCCAACGTCCTGACTTTC.

This rearrangement joins TRBV10-3 to TRBJ2-3, with 7 bases aligning to TRBD2. Germline V gives CDR1 ENHRY, CDR2 SYGVKD. The CDR3 contains 17 residues. The trim removed 4 bases at V and 6 bases at J, leaving 16 bases unmatched. The CDR3 loop is CAISVSSASGGLDTQYF. The CDR3, as DNA: TGTGCCATCAGTGTGAGTTCGGCTAGCGGTGGCCTGGATACGCAGTATTTT.

The V call is TRBV19, the J call TRBJ1-6; D possibly corresponds to TRBD1 (5 bases). V was shortened by 3 bases and J by 10 bases, with 13 bases between the two germline ends. The germline CDR1 and CDR2 sequences are LNHDA and SQIVND (reference sequence). The CDR3 is 14 amino acids. CDR3 coding DNA: TGTGCCAGTAGTATTCAAGGGGAGGGCTCACCCCTCCACTTT. The encoded protein is CASSIQGEGSPLHF.

The rearrangement links TRBV9 to TRBJ1-1; 9 bases fit TRBD1. The CDR3 spans 14 residues. The junction had 6 bases not matched to a gene; V was cut back by 2 bases and J by 7 bases. The germline gives CDR1 SGDLS, CDR2 YYNGEE. The CDR3 nucleotides are TGTGCCAGCAGCGTCCGGGACAGGGTTGATGAAGCTTTCTTT. This codes for CASSVRDRVDEAFF.